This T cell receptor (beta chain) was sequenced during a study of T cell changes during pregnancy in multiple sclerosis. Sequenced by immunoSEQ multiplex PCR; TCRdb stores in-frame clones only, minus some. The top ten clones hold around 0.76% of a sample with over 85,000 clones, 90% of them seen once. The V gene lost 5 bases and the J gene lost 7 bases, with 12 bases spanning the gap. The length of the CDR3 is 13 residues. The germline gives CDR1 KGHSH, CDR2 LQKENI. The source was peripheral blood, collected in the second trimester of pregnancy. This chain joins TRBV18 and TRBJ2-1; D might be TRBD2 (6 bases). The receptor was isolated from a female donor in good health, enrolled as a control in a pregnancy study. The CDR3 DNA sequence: TGTGCCAGCTCAGCATCCGGGGGTAATGAGCAGTTCTTC. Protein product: CASSASGGNEQFF.